The 21 T cell receptor beta chains in this list originate from one sample, sequenced in a study of shared T cell receptors in the human thymus. This table comes from immunoSEQ multiplex PCR, and its TCRdb copy is limited to in-frame clones, with some not included. Of some 760,000 clones in the sample, 75% to 90% were seen once. Another study also made use of these data, one on human thymus T cells.

Sample: thymocytes. These receptors came from a girl under three years old with a congenital heart defect.

The rearrangement uses TRBV5-1 and TRBJ1-1; D is possibly TRBD1 (5 bases). CDR3 length: 15 amino acids. V lost 0 bases to trimming and J lost 4 bases, with 13 bases between them. The germline V gene encodes CDR1 SGHRS and CDR2 YFSETQ. DNA of the CDR3: TGCGCCAGCAGCTTGGAGGCTTCTGGGGCCACTGAAGCTTTCTTT. It translates to CASSLEASGATEAFF.

This clone was counted between two and nine times. The chain employs TRBV14 and TRBJ2-7, with D possibly TRBD1 on 6 matching bases. Germline assignment: CDR1 SGHDN and CDR2 FVKESK. V shed 4 bases and J shed 2 bases, with 12 bases lying between them. CDR3 length equals 14 residues. CDR3 protein: CASSPQGKPYEQYF. DNA for the CDR3: TGTGCCAGCAGCCCCCAGGGGAAGCCCTACGAGCAGTACTTC.

J is TRBJ2-3 and V is TRBV25-1; 9 bases align to TRBD1. Germline CDR1 reads MGHDK; CDR2 reads SYGVNS. J was trimmed by 2 bases and V by 3 bases; bases with no gene match: 9. The CDR3 extends over 17 amino acids. The chain's CDR3 is CASSEDRGRQFTDTQYF. The CDR3 DNA reads as TGTGCCAGCAGTGAGGACAGGGGACGACAATTCACAGATACGCAGTATTTT.

The chain combines TRBV5-4 with TRBJ1-1, with TRBD1 matching over 11 bases. The trim removed 2 bases at V and 3 bases at J, leaving 6 bases unmatched. This CDR3 has 16 residues. CDR1 and CDR2 (germline): SGHNT, YYREEE (reference sequence). CDR3 DNA: TGTGCCAGCAGCTTAAGGACAGGGGGCGAAGACACTGAAGCTTTCTTT. It is translated as CASSLRTGGEDTEAFF.

This clone was recorded a few times. This rearrangement joins TRBV7-2 to TRBJ1-5, with TRBD1 matching over 11 bases. This CDR3 region has 16 residues. The germline V gene has CDR1 SGHTA and CDR2 FQGNSA. Trimming removed 7 bases from V and 5 bases from J; junction bases left unmatched: 10. In nucleotides, the CDR3 is TGTGCCAGCACCCGAGGGGGACAGGGGGATGATCAGCCCCAGCATTTT. It specifies CASTRGGQGDDQPQHF.

The chain has TRBV29-1 and TRBJ1-2; 7 bases are shared with TRBD1. This CDR3 is 11 amino acids long. Looked up from germline, CDR1 is SQVTM and CDR2 is ANQGSEA. Trimming at V came to 6 bases and at J to 8 bases, leaving 6 bases not matched to a gene. CDR3 in amino acids: CSVETGRGYTF. The CDR3, as DNA: TGCAGCGTGGAGACAGGGCGAGGCTACACCTTC.

The rearrangement joins TRBV5-1 to TRBJ2-3, with TRBD2 as a possible D gene (6 bases). Germline CDR1 is SGHRS and CDR2 is YFSETQ. This CDR3 comprises 14 residues. V was shortened by 4 bases and J by 2 bases, with 11 bases between the two germline ends. The chain's CDR3 is CASSPEGHTDTQYF. The CDR3 region has the DNA TGCGCCAGCAGCCCGGAGGGCCACACAGATACGCAGTATTTT.

The J gene is TRBJ1-4, the V gene TRBV6-1; tentative D call: TRBD1 (5 bases). Germline values: CDR1 MNHNS, CDR2 SASEGT. This CDR3 has 11 residues. Trimming shortened V by 7 bases and J by 8 bases, and 8 bases separated the two germline ends. CDR3 amino acids: CASMTEEKLFF. The CDR3 DNA reads TGTGCCAGCATGACAGAAGAAAAACTGTTTTTT.

The V gene is TRBV11-3, the J gene TRBJ1-1; weak D call: TRBD1 (6 bases). Germline loops: CDR1 SGHNT, CDR2 YENEEA. V lost 5 bases, J lost 2 bases, and 12 bases lay in between. The CDR3 loop spans 14 amino acids. CDR3 in DNA: TGTGCCAGCAGCCGTACGACAGGAAACACTGAAGCTTTCTTT. Residues: CASSRTTGNTEAFF. Together with reference TRBV11-3 and TRBJ1-1, the CDR3 gives the full variable domain: EAGVVQSPRYKIIEKKQPVAFWCNPISGHNTLYWYLQNLGQGPELLIRYENEEAVDDSQLPKDRFSAERLKGVDSTLKIQPAELGDSAVYLCASSRTTGNTEAFFGQGTRLTVV.

The chain carries TRBV18 and TRBJ1-2; D ambiguous. Germline lookup yields CDR1 KGHSH and CDR2 LQKENI. The CDR3 runs to 14 residues. With 0 bases removed from V and 4 bases from J, the gap between germline ends came to 9 bases. This CDR3 is CASSPPAGPYGYTF. In DNA form, the CDR3 reads TGTGCCAGCTCACCACCGGCAGGCCCCTATGGCTACACCTTC.

The V call is TRBV10-2, the J call TRBJ2-7; TRBD1 is a possible D gene (6 bases). V was pared by 6 bases and J by 0 bases, with 6 bases between. The CDR3 runs to 12 residues. Germline lookup yields CDR1 WSHSY and CDR2 SAAADI. DNA of the CDR3: TGCGCCAGCAGACAGGGCTCCTACGAGCAGTACTTC. Translated: CASRQGSYEQYF.

This chain joins TRBV15 and TRBJ1-2; 8 nucleotides agree with TRBD1. The length of the CDR3 is 15 residues. Germline V gene lookup returns CDR1 LNHNV and CDR2 YYDKDF (reference sequence). V trimming: 6 bases; J trimming: 5 bases; junction bases outside the gene matches: 11. The CDR3 region has the DNA TGTGCCACCAGTAACGACCGGGACAGGAGATATGGCTACACCTTC. Its translation: CATSNDRDRRYGYTF.

This rearrangement joins TRBV6-9 to TRBJ1-2; 7 nucleotides match TRBD1. In germline, CDR1 is MNHGY, CDR2 SVAAGI. Losses at the gene ends were 2 bases for V and 0 bases for J; bases not matched to a gene: 3. This CDR3 is 15 amino acids long. In DNA, the CDR3 is TGTGCCAGCAGTTATGAGGACAGGCCTAACTATGGCTACACCTTC. It yields the protein CASSYEDRPNYGYTF.

This chain joins TRBV6-5 and TRBJ1-4, with D unresolved. V was pared by 6 bases and J by 4 bases, with 15 bases between. Germline values: CDR1 MNHEY, CDR2 SVGAGI. The CDR3 spans 15 residues. In DNA form, the CDR3 reads TGTGCCAGCAGGAGGGCAGGCCGCGGTAATGAAAAACTGTTTTTT. As protein: CASRRAGRGNEKLFF.

This clone was seen a few times. The CDR3 is CASSTGELYNSPLHF. CDR3 DNA: TGTGCCAGCAGTACAGGGGAACTGTATAATTCACCCCTCCACTTT. The gene calls are TRBV28 and TRBJ1-6, with 7 bases identical to TRBD1. The CDR3 runs to 15 residues. CDR1 is MDHEN, CDR2 SYDVKM, per germline. Unmatched junction bases numbered 5, after V lost 5 bases and J lost 4 bases.

This chain joins TRBV13 and TRBJ2-1, with 7 bases matching TRBD1. The junction had 29 bases not matched to a gene; V was cut back by 5 bases and J by 10 bases. The germline CDR1 and CDR2 sequences are PRHDT and FYEKMQ (reference sequence). This CDR3 contains 20 residues. The CDR3 nucleotides are TGTGCCAGCAGCGCGGCCACAGGGGATTCTAATGTATCTTTGATAGGGGAGCAGTTCTTC. It yields the protein CASSAATGDSNVSLIGEQFF.

This rearrangement joins TRBV13 to TRBJ1-2, with D maybe TRBD1 (5 bases). Germline assignment: CDR1 PRHDT and CDR2 FYEKMQ (reference sequence). The CDR3 runs to 17 residues. V was pared by 2 bases and J by 0 bases, with 16 bases between. CDR3 nucleotide sequence: TGTGCCAGCAGCTTACTCCCTCGGGGGGGAACTAACTATGGCTACACCTTC. Amino acid sequence: CASSLLPRGGTNYGYTF.

This chain connects TRBV29-1 to TRBJ2-7, with a weak D call TRBD1 (6 bases). CDR3 size: 12 residues. Trimming took off 2 bases at V and 4 bases at J, with 9 bases between the two ends. The germline V gene has CDR1 SQVTM and CDR2 ANQGSEA. The CDR3 here is CSVESQGYEQYF. The CDR3 DNA reads as TGCAGCGTTGAAAGCCAGGGGTACGAGCAGTACTTC.

The V and J genes are TRBV6-4 and TRBJ2-2; 8 positions match TRBD2. The CDR3 covers 18 residues. Germline assignment: CDR1 MRHNA and CDR2 SNTAGT. Trimming removed 7 bases from V and 1 base from J; junction bases left unmatched: 14. CDR3 residues: CASTAIAGRGRNTGELFF. The CDR3 nucleotides are TGTGCCAGCACCGCAATAGCGGGGCGCGGCCGGAACACCGGGGAGCTGTTTTTT.

V gene TRBV20-1 combines with J gene TRBJ1-2; D might be TRBD1 (6 bases). With 6 bases removed from V and 6 bases from J, the gap between germline ends came to 11 bases. The CDR3 extends over 11 amino acids. CDR1 DFQATT and CDR2 SNEGSKA come from the germline V gene (reference sequence). The CDR3 bases are TGCAGTGCCACGGCAGGGGATGGCTACACCTTC. Amino acids: CSATAGDGYTF.

This clone was seen once. The V call is TRBV19, the J call TRBJ2-7; 10 bases agree with TRBD1. This CDR3 is 15 amino acids long. Trimming took 0 bases from V and 4 from J; bases not matched to a gene: 3. Germline V lookup: CDR1 LNHDA, CDR2 SQIVND (reference sequence). The CDR3 DNA is TGTGCCAGTAGTATAGATGGACAGGGGGGTTACGAGCAGTACTTC. Its protein product is CASSIDGQGGYEQYF.